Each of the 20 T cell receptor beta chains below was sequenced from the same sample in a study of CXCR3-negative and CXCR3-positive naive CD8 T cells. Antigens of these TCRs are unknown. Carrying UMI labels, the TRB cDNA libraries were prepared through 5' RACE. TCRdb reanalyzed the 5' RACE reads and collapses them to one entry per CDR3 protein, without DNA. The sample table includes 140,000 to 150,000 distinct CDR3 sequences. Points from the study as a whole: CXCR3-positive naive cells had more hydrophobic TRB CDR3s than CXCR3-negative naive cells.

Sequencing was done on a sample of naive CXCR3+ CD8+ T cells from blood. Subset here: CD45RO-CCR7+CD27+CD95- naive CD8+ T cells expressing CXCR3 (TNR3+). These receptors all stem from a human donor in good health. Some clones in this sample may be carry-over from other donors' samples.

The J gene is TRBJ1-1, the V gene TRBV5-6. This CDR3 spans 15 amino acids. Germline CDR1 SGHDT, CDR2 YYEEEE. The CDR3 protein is CASSLAWEEGTEAFF. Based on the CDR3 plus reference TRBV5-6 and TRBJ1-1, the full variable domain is DAGVTQSPTHLIKTRGQQVTLRCSPKSGHDTVSWYQQALGQGPQFIFQYYEEEERQRGNFPDRFSGHQFPNYSSELNVNALLLGDSALYLCASSLAWEEGTEAFFGQGTRLTVV.

The chain's CDR3 is CASSSLGTEAFF. V is TRBV5-1 and J is TRBJ1-1. Germline V gene lookup returns CDR1 SGHRS and CDR2 YFSETQ. This CDR3 region has 12 residues.

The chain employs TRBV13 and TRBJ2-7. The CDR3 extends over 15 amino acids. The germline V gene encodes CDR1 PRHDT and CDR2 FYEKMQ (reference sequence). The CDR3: CASSLVTGSSYEQYF.

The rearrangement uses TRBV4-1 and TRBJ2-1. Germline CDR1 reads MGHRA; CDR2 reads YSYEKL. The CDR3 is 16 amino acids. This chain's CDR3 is CASSHIYDGLYNEQFF.

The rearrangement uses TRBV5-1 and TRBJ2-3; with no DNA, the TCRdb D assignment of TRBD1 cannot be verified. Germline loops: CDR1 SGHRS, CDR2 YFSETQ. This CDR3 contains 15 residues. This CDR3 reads CASSLDGAATDTQYF.

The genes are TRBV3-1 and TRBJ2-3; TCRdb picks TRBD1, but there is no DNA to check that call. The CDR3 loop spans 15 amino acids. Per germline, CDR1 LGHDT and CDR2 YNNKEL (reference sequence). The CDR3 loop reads CASSQDLGAGDTQYF.

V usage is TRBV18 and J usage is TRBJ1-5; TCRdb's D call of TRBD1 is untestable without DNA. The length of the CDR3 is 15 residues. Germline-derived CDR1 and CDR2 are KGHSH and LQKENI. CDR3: CASSPDSYRGQPQHF.

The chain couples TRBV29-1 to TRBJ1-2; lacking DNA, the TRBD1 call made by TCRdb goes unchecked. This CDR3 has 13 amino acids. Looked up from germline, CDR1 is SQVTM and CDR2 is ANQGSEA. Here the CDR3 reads CSVDFPQGDGYTF.

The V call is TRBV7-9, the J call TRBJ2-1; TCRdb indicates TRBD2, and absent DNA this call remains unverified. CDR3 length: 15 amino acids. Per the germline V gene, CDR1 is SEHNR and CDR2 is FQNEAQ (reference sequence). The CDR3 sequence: CASSQSGGPYNEQFF. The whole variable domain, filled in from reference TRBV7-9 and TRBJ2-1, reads DTGVSQNPRHKITKRGQNVTFRCDPISEHNRLYWYRQTLGQGPEFLTYFQNEAQLEKSRLLSDRFSAERPKGSFSTLEIQRTEQGDSAMYLCASSQSGGPYNEQFFGPGTRLTVL.

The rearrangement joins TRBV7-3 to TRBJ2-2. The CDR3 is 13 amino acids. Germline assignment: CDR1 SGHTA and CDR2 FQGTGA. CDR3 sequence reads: CASSSSASEELFF.

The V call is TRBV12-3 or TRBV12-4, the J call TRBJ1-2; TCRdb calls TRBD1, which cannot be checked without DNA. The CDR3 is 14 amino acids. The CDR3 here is CASSPGTVNYGYTF.

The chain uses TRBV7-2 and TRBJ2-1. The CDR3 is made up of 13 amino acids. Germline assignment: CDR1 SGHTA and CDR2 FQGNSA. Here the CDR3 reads CASSLDLHNEQFF.

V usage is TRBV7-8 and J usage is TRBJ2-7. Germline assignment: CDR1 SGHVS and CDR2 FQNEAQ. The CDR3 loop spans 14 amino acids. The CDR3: CASSLGGPVYEQYF.

Here the CDR3 reads CASSLSTGGLTEAFF. The gene calls are TRBV7-6 and TRBJ1-1; checking the TCRdb D call of TRBD1 is not possible without DNA. The germline gives CDR1 SGHVS, CDR2 FNYEAQ. The CDR3 extends over 15 amino acids.

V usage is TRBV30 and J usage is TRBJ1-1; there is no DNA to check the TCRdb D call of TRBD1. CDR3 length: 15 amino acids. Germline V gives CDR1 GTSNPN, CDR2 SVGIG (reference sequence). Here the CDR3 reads CAWSIGGGYSTEAFF.

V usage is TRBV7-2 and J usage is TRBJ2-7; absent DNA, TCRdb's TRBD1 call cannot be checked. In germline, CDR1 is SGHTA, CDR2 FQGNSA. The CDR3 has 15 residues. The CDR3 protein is CASGPYQGAAHEQYF.

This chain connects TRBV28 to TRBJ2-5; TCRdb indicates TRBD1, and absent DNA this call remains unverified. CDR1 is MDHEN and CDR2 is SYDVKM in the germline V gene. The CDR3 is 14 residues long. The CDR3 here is CASIPRGRRETQYF.

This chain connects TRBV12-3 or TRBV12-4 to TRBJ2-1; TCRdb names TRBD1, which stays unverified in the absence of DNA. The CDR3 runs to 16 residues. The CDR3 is CASSRMGGARYNEQFF.

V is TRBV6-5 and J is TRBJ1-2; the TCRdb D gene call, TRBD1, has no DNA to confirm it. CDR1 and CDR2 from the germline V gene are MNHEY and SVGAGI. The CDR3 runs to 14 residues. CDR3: CASSYGETGDGYTF.

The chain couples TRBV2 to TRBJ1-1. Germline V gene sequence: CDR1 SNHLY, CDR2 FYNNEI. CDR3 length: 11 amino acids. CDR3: CASTLNTEAFF.